These 15 T cell receptor beta chains were all obtained from the same sample, sequenced in a study of beta chain features in type 1 diabetes. General study results and limits: Shortening of TCRB CDR3s, moderate but significant, appeared in all four CD4+ subsets of Type 1 diabetes patients.

No antigen is known for these receptors. Since all of the isolated RNA was reverse transcribed, expressed TCRB transcripts were what got sequenced. The data were produced by immunoSEQ multiplex PCR, yet TCRdb's version contains in-frame clones alone and is incomplete. The profile shows about 390,000 clones, about 10% of them singletons. Material for sequencing was central memory CD4+ T cells from blood. The receptors originated from a young man with type 1 diabetes.

The gene calls are TRBV7-8 and TRBJ2-2, with 10 bases matching TRBD2. The CDR3 has 14 residues. CDR1 and CDR2 (germline): SGHVS, FQNEAQ. The ends lost 4 bases at V and 6 bases at J; junction bases unmatched: 2. The CDR3 nucleotides are TGTGCCAGCAGCTCCGGGACTAGCGCCGGGGAGCTGTTTTTT. It translates to CASSSGTSAGELFF.

The J gene is TRBJ2-7, the V gene TRBV19; D possibly corresponds to TRBD1 (6 bases). V lost 1 base and J 2 bases, leaving 12 bases between the germline ends. The CDR3 contains 15 residues. The germline V gene has CDR1 LNHDA and CDR2 SQIVND (reference sequence). The CDR3 coding sequence is TGTGCCAGTAGTATAGGAGCACAGGGCACCTACGAGCAGTACTTC. Protein product: CASSIGAQGTYEQYF.

This clone was seen more than once but under ten times. The V gene is TRBV11-2, the J gene TRBJ1-5; TRBD1 matches 8 bases. J gave up 7 bases and V 5 bases, and 7 bases lay outside the gene matches. From germline, CDR1 is SGHAT and CDR2 FQNNGV. The CDR3 runs to 14 residues. CDR3 nucleotide sequence: TGTGCCAGCAGCGCGGACAGGGCAGGCCAGCCCCAGCATTTT. Translating gives CASSADRAGQPQHF.

This chain connects TRBV6-1 to TRBJ1-1; D ambiguous. The CDR3 totals 13 residues. In germline, CDR1 is MNHNS, CDR2 SASEGT. V was cut by 7 bases and J by 2 bases, with 11 bases left in between. CDR3 in amino acids: CASITGANTEAFF. In nucleotides, the CDR3 is TGTGCCAGCATTACGGGAGCAAACACTGAAGCTTTCTTT.

This clone was counted a few times. The rearrangement uses TRBV28 and TRBJ1-1, with TRBD1 matching 7 bases. V shed 7 bases, J shed 5 bases, and the junction held 7 bases outside the gene matches. The CDR3 is made up of 13 amino acids. Per the germline V gene, CDR1 is MDHEN and CDR2 is SYDVKM. This chain's CDR3 is CASTTGVRTEAFF. The CDR3, as DNA: TGTGCCAGCACTACAGGGGTGAGGACTGAAGCTTTCTTT.

This clone showed up many times. This chain connects TRBV19 to TRBJ1-1; D unclear. The CDR3 totals 14 residues. CDR1 and CDR2 from the germline V gene are LNHDA and SQIVND (reference sequence). V gave up 3 bases and J gave up 0 bases, with 8 bases separating them. CDR3: CASSIHPMNTEAFF. CDR3 DNA: TGTGCCAGTAGTATCCATCCCATGAACACTGAAGCTTTCTTT.

The V gene is TRBV6-6, the J gene TRBJ1-5, with D perhaps TRBD1 (6 bases). The CDR3 is made up of 13 amino acids. CDR1 is MNHNY and CDR2 is SVGAGI in the germline V gene (reference sequence). Trimming pared 6 bases from V and 6 bases from J, leaving 12 bases between. The CDR3 is CASRPQGGQPQHF. For the CDR3, the DNA is TGTGCCAGCAGGCCACAGGGCGGTCAGCCCCAGCATTTT.

The chain couples TRBV6-1 to TRBJ2-3, with 11 bases lining up with TRBD2. The ends lost 1 base at V and 2 bases at J; junction bases unmatched: 5. The germline V gene encodes CDR1 MNHNS and CDR2 SASEGT. The CDR3 is 17 residues long. CDR3: CASSEERTSGYTDTQYF. The CDR3 coding sequence is TGTGCCAGCAGTGAAGAACGGACTAGCGGGTACACAGATACGCAGTATTTT.

V usage is TRBV27 and J usage is TRBJ2-1, with 8 bases identical to TRBD2. The CDR3 loop spans 18 amino acids. Germline assignment: CDR1 MNHEY and CDR2 SMNVEV (reference sequence). V shed 2 bases and J 5 bases; nucleotides not matched to a gene: 14. DNA of the CDR3: TGTGCCAGCAGTTTAGAGTTCAGTATGAGCGGGGGCCACAATGAGCAGTTCTTC. It translates to CASSLEFSMSGGHNEQFF.

This rearrangement joins TRBV5-1 to TRBJ1-1; D uncertain. The V end lost 0 bases, the J end lost 1 base, and 10 bases lay between the germline ends. The germline gives CDR1 SGHRS, CDR2 YFSETQ. This CDR3 region has 15 residues. The CDR3, as DNA: TGCGCCAGCAGCTTGGAGGCAGGCGAGAACACTGAAGCTTTCTTT. This codes for CASSLEAGENTEAFF.

The rearrangement joins TRBV6-5 to TRBJ2-2, with TRBD1 matching over 11 bases. This CDR3 spans 15 amino acids. V lost 4 bases and J lost 9; bases outside the gene matches: 7. Germline CDR1 reads MNHEY; CDR2 reads SVGAGI. Here the CDR3 reads CASSSTGQGARELFF. CDR3 DNA: TGTGCCAGCAGTTCAACTGGACAGGGGGCCAGGGAGCTGTTTTTT.

The table lists this clone with a few counts. V gene TRBV6-5 combines with J gene TRBJ2-7; a weak D match, TRBD1 (6 bases). Trimming cost V 4 bases and J 0 bases, with 10 bases left between them. Germline CDR1 and CDR2: MNHEY and SVGAGI. This CDR3 is built from 14 residues. The CDR3 region is CASSFGQSSYEQYF. In DNA, the CDR3 is TGTGCCAGCAGTTTCGGACAGAGCTCCTACGAGCAGTACTTC.

The J gene is TRBJ1-5, the V gene TRBV2, with a tentative D call TRBD1 (6 bases). The germline gives CDR1 SNHLY, CDR2 FYNNEI. V dropped 5 bases and J dropped 0 bases, with 17 bases sitting between them. The CDR3 loop spans 17 amino acids. CDR3 nucleotides: TGTGCCAGCAGTCCTAACATTGACAGGACTAGCAATCAGCCCCAGCATTTT. It specifies CASSPNIDRTSNQPQHF.

This clone turned up a few times. The V and J genes are TRBV27 and TRBJ1-1, with D possibly TRBD1 on 5 matching bases. Germline V gene lookup returns CDR1 MNHEY and CDR2 SMNVEV (reference sequence). The CDR3 sequence is 14 residues long. Trimming took 6 bases from V and 1 from J, leaving 12 bases between them. DNA for the CDR3: TGTGCCAGCAGATGGGGGTCAACGAACACTGAAGCTTTCTTT. This encodes CASRWGSTNTEAFF.

This clone was seen only a few times. The rearrangement uses TRBV19 and TRBJ2-1; TRBD1 agrees at 10 bases. Germline V CDR1 and CDR2: LNHDA, SQIVND (reference sequence). The CDR3 covers 12 residues. After removal of 8 bases from V and 8 bases from J, the junction contained 3 bases not matched to a gene. The CDR3 is CASWDRGYEQFF. In nucleotides, the CDR3 is TGTGCCAGTTGGGACAGGGGCTATGAGCAGTTCTTC.